Listed below are T cell receptor beta chains from one sample, sequenced in a study of T cell responses to AZD1222 COVID-19 vaccine. Here immunoSEQ multiplex PCR was the method, and the copy in TCRdb shows in-frame clones only, minus some. Among around 120,000 clones, roughly 90% were seen once, and the ten largest hold approximately 2.5%. The sequencing used peripheral blood, collected on day 0 of AZD1222 vaccination. The receptors were sampled from an adult in good health. CDR3s include the opening cysteine and the closing phenylalanine or tryptophan. Each record gives: J gene, D gene, V gene, clone size, CDR3 protein, CDR3 DNA. A D gene is named only where the DNA matches it firmly. Clone size is stated in some rows and not others, as once, few, many or a class when expanded.

>TRBJ1-5|.|TRBV16|once
CASSHQGFQPQHF
TGTGCCAGCAGCCACCAGGGGTTTCAGCCCCAGCATTTT
>TRBJ2-3|.|TRBV7-8|.
CASSLERSTDTQYF
TGTGCCAGCAGCTTGGAACGGAGCACAGATACGCAGTATTTT
>TRBJ2-2|TRBD1|TRBV4-1|.
CASSQGQDRADDTGELFF
TGCGCCAGCAGCCAAGGGCAAGACAGGGCGGATGACACCGGGGAGCTGTTTTTT
>TRBJ1-6|.|TRBV2|.
CASRQGVGSPLHF
TGTGCCAGCCGACAAGGGGTAGGGTCACCCCTCCACTTT
>TRBJ1-2|.|TRBV9|.
CASSVDPDSDYGYTF
TGTGCCAGCAGCGTAGATCCCGACAGCGACTATGGCTACACCTTC
>TRBJ2-1|TRBD2|TRBV27|.
CASSSVTSSSYNEQFF
TGTGCCAGCAGTTCTGTGACTAGCAGCTCCTACAATGAGCAGTTCTTC
>TRBJ1-1|TRBD1|TRBV11-3|.
CASSLDRGTERDTEAFF
TGTGCCAGCAGCTTAGATCGGGGGACAGAGCGGGACACTGAAGCTTTCTTT
>TRBJ2-2|TRBD2|TRBV6-5|.
CASQLGLADSGELFF
TGTGCCAGCCAATTAGGACTAGCGGACTCCGGGGAGCTGTTTTTT
>TRBJ1-2|.|TRBV7-2|.
CASSLTRGGNYGYTF
TGTGCCAGCAGCTTAACCCGAGGGGGTAACTATGGCTACACCTTC
>TRBJ2-3|.|TRBV6-4|.
CASSDRNTDTQYF
TGTGCCAGCAGTGACAGGAACACAGATACGCAGTATTTT
>TRBJ2-7|.|TRBV5-6|.
CASSWGVGGTYEQYF
TGTGCCAGCAGCTGGGGTGTAGGGGGGACGTACGAGCAGTACTTC
>TRBJ2-2|TRBD1|TRBV5-1|.
CASSGTGGVGTGELFF
TGCGCCAGCAGCGGAACAGGGGGCGTCGGTACCGGGGAGCTGTTTTTT
>TRBJ1-5|TRBD1|TRBV5-5|.
CASSPGQASNQPQHF
TGTGCCAGCAGCCCGGGACAGGCCAGCAATCAGCCCCAGCATTTT
>TRBJ1-5|.|TRBV19|.
CASSVEGVSQPQHF
TGTGCCAGTAGTGTGGAGGGGGTGAGTCAGCCCCAGCATTTT
>TRBJ2-7|.|TRBV27|.
CASSLGAPYEQYF
TGTGCCAGCAGTCTCGGGGCTCCTTACGAGCAGTACTTC
>TRBJ2-5|.|TRBV5-6|.
CASSLPKETQYF
TGTGCCAGCAGCTTGCCTAAAGAGACCCAGTACTTC
>TRBJ2-2|TRBD2|TRBV27|.
CASSLSWREFTGELFF
TGTGCCAGCAGTTTGTCTTGGCGGGAGTTCACCGGGGAGCTGTTTTTT
>TRBJ2-1|TRBD2|TRBV7-3|once
CASSLLAGAYNEQFF
TGTGCCAGCAGCTTACTAGCGGGAGCATACAATGAGCAGTTCTTC
>TRBJ1-1|.|TRBV6-1|.
CASSEVRQKNTEAFF
TGTGCCAGCAGTGAAGTGAGACAGAAGAACACTGAAGCTTTCTTT
>TRBJ2-7|TRBD2|TRBV29-1|.
CSVEKAGVYEQYF
TGCAGCGTTGAAAAAGCGGGAGTGTACGAGCAGTACTTC
>TRBJ1-1|TRBD1|TRBV27|once
CASSPDRANTEAFF
TGTGCCAGCAGCCCCGACAGGGCCAACACTGAAGCTTTCTTT
>TRBJ2-5|.|TRBV14|.
CASSQVGLQETQYF
TGTGCCAGCAGCCAAGTTGGACTCCAAGAGACCCAGTACTTC
>TRBJ1-2|.|TRBV19|.
CASSRPGDPYGYTF
TGTGCCAGTAGCCGACCGGGGGATCCCTATGGCTACACCTTC
>TRBJ1-1|.|TRBV21-1|.
CASSKGPRVGDTEAFF
TGTGCCAGCAGCAAAGGGCCCCGGGTGGGGGACACTGAAGCTTTCTTT
>TRBJ2-5|.|TRBV28|.
CASKDIQETQYF
TGTGCCAGTAAGGACATTCAAGAGACCCAGTACTTC
>TRBJ2-1|.|TRBV12-3/TRBV12-4|.
CASSFGVLQFF
TGTGCCAGCAGTTTCGGGGTCCTCCAGTTCTTC
>TRBJ1-6|.|TRBV9|.
CASSARSDRWRGSPLHF
TGTGCCAGCAGCGCAAGATCCGACAGGTGGCGGGGATCACCCCTCCACTTT
>TRBJ2-7|.|TRBV10-3|.
CAISELARGTLGEQYF
TGTGCCATCAGTGAACTGGCCCGTGGGACCTTGGGCGAGCAGTACTTC
>TRBJ2-3|.|TRBV11-3|.
CASSPSTVTDTQYF
TGTGCCAGCAGCCCAAGTACAGTCACAGATACGCAGTATTTT
>TRBJ2-2|TRBD1|TRBV3-1/TRBV3-2|.
CASSLPGQTYTGELFF
TGTGCCAGCAGCCTCCCGGGACAGACCTACACCGGGGAGCTGTTTTTT
>TRBJ2-1|TRBD2|TRBV19|.
CASSIYSGIPYNEQFF
TGTGCCAGTAGTATATATAGCGGGATCCCCTACAATGAGCAGTTCTTC
>TRBJ1-1|.|TRBV13|once
CASSPEGTLSPEAFF
TGTGCCAGCAGCCCGGAGGGGACACTATCCCCTGAAGCTTTCTTT
>TRBJ2-5|TRBD2|TRBV18|.
CASSPPPSGMGETQYF
TGTGCCAGCTCACCACCGCCTAGCGGGATGGGGGAGACCCAGTACTTC
>TRBJ2-1|TRBD2|TRBV27|.
CASSFMTSWGANEQFF
TGTGCCAGCAGTTTTATGACTAGCTGGGGAGCAAATGAGCAGTTCTTC
>TRBJ2-5|.|TRBV7-9|.
CASRTGTEETQYF
TGTGCCAGCAGGACGGGGACGGAAGAGACCCAGTACTTC
>TRBJ1-1|TRBD1|TRBV5-1|.
CASSLGGLNTEAFF
TGCGCCAGCAGCTTAGGGGGCCTGAACACTGAAGCTTTCTTT
>TRBJ2-7|.|TRBV9|.
CASSGEHEQYF
TGTGCCAGCAGCGGTGAACACGAGCAGTACTTC
>TRBJ2-3|TRBD1|TRBV6-1|once
CASSERQGGPDTQYF
TGTGCCAGCAGTGAACGACAGGGTGGGCCAGATACGCAGTATTTT
>TRBJ2-7|.|TRBV19|.
CASSTTGLNYEQYF
TGTGCCAGTAGTACCACAGGACTGAACTACGAGCAGTACTTC
>TRBJ2-1|TRBD1|TRBV4-1|.
CASSQVGTGRFF
TGCGCCAGCAGCCAAGTAGGGACAGGGAGGTTCTTC
>TRBJ1-5|.|TRBV19|.
CASSIWGSSNQPQHF
TGTGCCAGTAGTATCTGGGGGAGTAGCAATCAGCCCCAGCATTTT
>TRBJ2-1|.|TRBV5-1|.
CASSPGRHEQFF
TGCGCCAGCAGTCCCGGCCGGCATGAGCAGTTCTTC
>TRBJ2-2|.|TRBV5-6|.
CASSLNTGELFF
TGTGCCAGCAGCCTTAACACCGGGGAGCTGTTTTTT
>TRBJ2-1|.|TRBV7-2|.
CASSLVGGAYNEQFF
TGTGCCAGCAGCTTGGTAGGGGGGGCTTACAATGAGCAGTTCTTC
>TRBJ1-2|TRBD1|TRBV27|.
CASSFLGQGGGGYTF
TGTGCCAGCAGTTTTTTGGGGCAGGGGGGAGGTGGCTACACCTTC
>TRBJ1-3|.|TRBV4-2|.
CASSQDTSISGNTIYF
TGTGCCAGCAGCCAGGACACCTCAATCTCTGGAAACACCATATATTTT
>TRBJ1-3|.|TRBV9|once
CASSVGGGASGNTIYF
TGTGCCAGCAGCGTAGGAGGGGGGGCCTCTGGAAACACCATATATTTT